This T cell receptor beta chain was recorded in a study of blood T cell repertoires in COVID-19 (TCRdb year 2020). Describing the broader study: Collaborator samples came from the United States, Italy and Spain and covered acute and convalescent phases of COVID-19. Nearly every sample came with metadata listing a de-identified subject ID, COVID-19 status, age in years and sex. Samples were obtained from the ongoing ImmuneRACE study (first 160 participants) and from roughly 1,300 subjects provided by 6 global collaborators. The repertoires were made available in a free public database intended to serve as a resource for research on the immune response to SARS-CoV-2. Subjects who had been exposed to COVID-19, were actively infected with it, or had recovered from it provided the deeply sampled blood TCRbeta repertoires that made up the dataset. The prospective study material was composed of cDNA or gDNA derived from T cells, B-cell-depleted T cells, or PBMCs. Where available, HLA class I and class II types were taken from metadata supplied by the sample provider and were not determined by assay-based typing.

TCRbeta CDR3 regions were amplified from genomic DNA using the immunoSEQ Assay, a bias-controlled multiplex PCR. The study's processing was this. The number of nucleated cells in each sample was estimated from the amplification of reference gene primers within the assay. To quantify the absolute abundance of each unique TCRbeta CDR3 rearrangement, sequence reads were collapsed and filtered. For each sample, productive Simpson clonality was calculated as the square root of Simpson's diversity index over productive rearrangements. TCRdb provides this immuneACCESS table in a form limited to in-frame rearrangements. Some clones are lacking; in checked studies, under half of them reflect an unresolved V gene, and why the rest are absent is not known. For V, J and clone size, that table is used; D and trimming come from the DNA. The sample contains around 230,000 clones, roughly 91% of them found a single time. Almost 4% of the sample lies in the top ten.

Study-wide findings and limitations: Clinical and demographic metadata were provided uncurated, with the amount varying by source and participant.

Participants in the prospective study were enrolled through a virtual design, were aged about 18 to 90 years, and lived in about 25 United States geographic areas. In the prospective study, cohorts were assigned on the basis of participant-reported clinical history obtained from a screening survey and a study questionnaire. In the prospective study, mobile phlebotomists collected whole blood, serum and a nasopharyngeal or oropharyngeal swab from each participant. Prospective study participants could optionally give additional blood draws and questionnaires over a roughly 2-month period. Before DNA extraction, blood samples from the prospective study were shipped at room temperature or frozen. Remarks on this clone: This clone's antigen is unknown. Base qualities are not at hand, and no much larger clone is one base apart.

The germline V gene yields MDHEN for CDR1 and SYDVKM for CDR2. The V end gives up 2 bases and the J end 0 bases, leaving 21 bases in the junction not matched to a gene. From the cysteine through the phenylalanine, the CDR3 covers 23 amino acids. The read is trimmed to its CDR3 DNA, 69 bases read in frame from base 1. Sequencing used PBMCs or T cells enriched from blood (not recorded which). The receptor comes from a woman in her twenties or thirties with acute COVID-19. The sequence joins TRBV28 to TRBJ1-4; TRBD1 matches 10 bases in the middle. The CDR3 region has the sequence CASSLDRDRGYTERVATNEKLFF. The bases are TGTGCCAGCAGTTTAGACCGGGACAGGGGTTATACAGAAAGGGTTGCAACTAATGAAAAACTGTTTTTT.